A selection of T cell receptor beta chains follows, all from one sample in a study of cytomegalovirus exposure and HLA in healthy donors. Data came from immunoSEQ multiplex PCR; TCRdb stores just in-frame clones and leaves some out. The sample has nearly 110,000 clones, roughly 80% seen once. The sample comprised PBMCs. These receptors originate from a man aged 30 to 39 in good health and CMV-seropositive. Both conserved end residues are part of each CDR3. The D gene is left open where the match is weak. The size field is filled for only some rows; it gives once, few, many or a size class.

V gene,CDR3 length,clone size,J gene,D gene,CDR3 protein,CDR3 DNA
TRBV11-2,13,.,TRBJ1-4,.,CASSLSLNEKLFF,TGTGCCAGCAGCTTATCCCTAAATGAAAAACTGTTTTTT
TRBV10-3,14,.,TRBJ1-3,TRBD1,CATNRGQGGNTIYF,TGTGCTACAAACAGGGGGCAGGGAGGAAACACCATATATTTT
TRBV21-1,12,.,TRBJ2-3,.,CASSKRGQAEYF,TGTGCCAGCAGCAAACGGGGACAAGCAGAGTATTTT
TRBV4-2,15,.,TRBJ1-1,.,CASSQDSIRDTEAFF,TGTGCCAGCAGCCAAGATAGTATCAGGGACACTGAAGCTTTCTTT
TRBV5-8,16,.,TRBJ1-2,.,CASSELVRAVVYGYTF,TGTGCCAGCAGCGAATTGGTCAGGGCCGTGGTCTATGGCTACACCTTC
TRBV18,19,.,TRBJ1-2,.,CASSPRMDVTEGFGYGYTF,TGTGCCAGCTCACCACGTATGGATGTGACAGAAGGATTTGGGTATGGCTACACCTTC
TRBV18,14,.,TRBJ2-7,TRBD1,CASSPPGTAYEQYF,TGTGCCAGCTCCCCACCCGGGACAGCTTACGAGCAGTACTTC
TRBV30,13,.,TRBJ2-5,.,CAWTQAVQETQYF,TGTGCCTGGACTCAGGCAGTCCAAGAGACCCAGTACTTC
TRBV7-8,13,.,TRBJ1-3,.,CASRESSGNTIYF,TGTGCCAGCAGGGAGAGCTCTGGAAACACCATATATTTT
TRBV5-5,14,.,TRBJ2-2,.,CASSLGQNTGELFF,TGTGCCAGCAGCTTGGGACAGAACACCGGGGAGCTGTTTTTT
TRBV6-6,13,few,TRBJ1-1,TRBD1,CASRDRGYAEAFF,TGTGCCAGCAGAGACAGGGGATACGCTGAAGCTTTCTTT
TRBV5-1,14,.,TRBJ2-1,.,CASSAEGSYNEQFF,TGCGCCAGCAGTGCGGAGGGCTCCTACAATGAGCAGTTCTTC
TRBV6-1,15,.,TRBJ2-7,.,CASSELAGEGHEQYF,TGTGCCAGCAGTGAACTTGCAGGGGAAGGTCACGAGCAGTACTTC
TRBV5-6,12,once,TRBJ2-7,.,CASSLFNYEQYF,TGTGCCAGCAGCTTGTTCAACTACGAGCAGTACTTC
TRBV2,18,.,TRBJ1-6,.,CASSRRRPRSSYNSPLHF,TGTGCCAGCTCCAGACGTCGGCCAAGGAGCTCCTATAATTCACCCCTCCACTTT
TRBV6-1,14,.,TRBJ1-1,TRBD1,CASSEWGTASEAFF,TGTGCCAGCAGTGAATGGGGGACAGCCTCTGAAGCTTTCTTT
TRBV13,15,.,TRBJ1-5,.,CASSLGRVVGQPQHF,TGTGCCAGCAGCTTAGGACGAGTGGTCGGTCAGCCCCAGCATTTT
TRBV2,11,.,TRBJ2-1,.,CASSTRGEQFF,TGTGCCAGCAGTACGCGAGGTGAGCAGTTCTTC
TRBV11-2,15,.,TRBJ2-3,TRBD2,CASSLSGGGLDTQYF,TGTGCCAGCAGCTTATCCGGGGGGGGATTAGATACGCAGTATTTT
TRBV5-1,15,.,TRBJ2-3,.,CASSLAGQTTGTQYF,TGCGCCAGCAGCTTGGCCGGTCAAACCACAGGTACGCAGTATTTT
TRBV19,14,once,TRBJ2-7,TRBD2,CACSGGSSPNEQYF,TGTGCCTGTTCGGGGGGTTCATCGCCCAACGAGCAGTACTTC
TRBV7-8,18,.,TRBJ1-2,TRBD1,CASSLVATGGRDYYGYTF,TGTGCCAGCAGCTTAGTTGCTACAGGGGGTAGGGATTACTATGGCTACACCTTC
TRBV9,14,.,TRBJ2-7,.,CASSAEGTSYEQYF,TGTGCCAGCAGCGCGGAGGGGACGTCCTACGAGCAGTACTTC
TRBV13,15,.,TRBJ2-2,TRBD1,CASSRRDRKVGELFF,TGTGCCAGCAGCCGCAGGGACAGGAAGGTTGGGGAGCTGTTTTTT
TRBV11-2,14,.,TRBJ1-1,.,CASRQQGRSTEAFF,TGTGCCAGCAGACAACAGGGACGGAGCACTGAAGCTTTCTTT
TRBV5-1,15,.,TRBJ1-1,.,CASSLNRDLTTEAFF,TGCGCCAGCAGCTTGAACAGGGACCTTACCACTGAAGCTTTCTTT
TRBV6-5,13,.,TRBJ2-1,.,CASGPLTGKEQFF,TGTGCCAGCGGCCCCCTAACAGGGAAGGAGCAGTTCTTC
TRBV5-5,13,.,TRBJ1-2,TRBD1,CASSFTGDGGYTF,TGTGCCAGCAGCTTTACAGGGGATGGAGGCTACACCTTC
TRBV10-3,17,once,TRBJ1-2,TRBD1,CAISERGQAQSNYGYTF,TGTGCCATCAGTGAGAGGGGACAGGCACAATCCAACTATGGCTACACCTTC
TRBV2,13,.,TRBJ1-1,.,CASSGQDLGEAFF,TGTGCCAGCAGTGGACAGGATCTCGGTGAAGCTTTCTTT
TRBV10-3,19,.,TRBJ2-3,TRBD2,CAISSGLAGVGLSTDTQYF,TGTGCCATCAGTTCGGGACTAGCGGGGGTCGGACTTAGCACAGATACGCAGTATTTT
TRBV5-1,15,.,TRBJ2-1,.,CASSLASSTYNEQFF,TGCGCCAGCAGCTTGGCTAGTTCCACCTACAATGAGCAGTTCTTC
TRBV19,14,.,TRBJ1-2,TRBD1,CASRPGTGTEGYTF,TGTGCCAGTAGGCCCGGGACAGGGACAGAAGGCTACACCTTC
TRBV13,14,.,TRBJ1-2,.,CASSGDRQIYGYTF,TGTGCCAGCAGCGGGGATCGACAGATATATGGCTACACCTTC
TRBV5-4,14,.,TRBJ1-2,.,CASSFVEPLYGYTF,TGTGCCAGCAGCTTTGTAGAGCCGCTCTATGGCTACACCTTC
TRBV21-1,13,.,TRBJ1-2,.,CASSTYRGRGYTF,TGTGCCAGCAGCACCTACAGGGGGCGAGGCTACACCTTC
TRBV2,14,.,TRBJ2-3,.,CASTSISGTDTQYF,TGTGCCAGCACCTCTATATCTGGCACAGATACGCAGTATTTT
TRBV2,14,.,TRBJ2-5,.,CASYRASGQETQYF,TGTGCCAGCTACAGGGCTAGCGGACAAGAGACCCAGTACTTC
TRBV19,14,.,TRBJ2-6,.,CASSRQAGANVLTF,TGTGCCAGTAGCCGGCAGGCTGGGGCCAACGTCCTGACTTTC
TRBV19,14,.,TRBJ1-1,.,CASIMEEGNTEAFF,TGTGCCAGTATAATGGAGGAGGGGAACACTGAAGCTTTCTTT
TRBV2,14,.,TRBJ2-7,TRBD1,CASSLSTGTGEQYF,TGTGCCAGCAGTCTTTCGACAGGGACGGGCGAGCAGTACTTC
TRBV5-1,13,.,TRBJ2-3,.,CASSLASSDTQYF,TGCGCCAGCAGCTTGGCGTCCTCAGATACGCAGTATTTT
TRBV25-1,15,.,TRBJ1-2,TRBD1,CASSVTGTPRGGYTF,TGTGCCAGCAGTGTGACAGGGACCCCCCGTGGTGGCTACACCTTC
TRBV18,16,once,TRBJ2-7,.,CASSPPAQANSYEQYF,TGTGCCAGCTCACCACCGGCACAGGCCAACTCCTACGAGCAGTACTTC
TRBV2,16,.,TRBJ2-3,TRBD2,CASSPHSGGIPDTQYF,TGTGCCAGCAGTCCCCATAGCGGGGGGATCCCAGATACGCAGTATTTT
TRBV4-1,14,.,TRBJ2-7,.,CASSHAGPSYEQYF,TGCGCCAGCAGCCACGCAGGGCCCTCCTACGAGCAGTACTTC
TRBV7-8,14,few,TRBJ1-3,.,CASTTRRDGNTIYF,TGTGCCAGCACAACGCGCAGGGATGGAAACACCATATATTTT